This entry describes one T cell receptor beta chain. These data originate in a study of blood T cell repertoires in COVID-19. Whole-study context: Nucleic acid was either cDNA or gDNA, and it came from T cells, B-cell-depleted T cells, or PBMCs.

TCRdb's copy holds only in-frame clones and misses some; the assay was immunoSEQ multiplex PCR. The sample contains 50,000 to 70,000 clones, around 80% of which appear only once. This CDR3 is 15 amino acids long. Germline CDR1 reads SEHNR; CDR2 reads FQNEAQ (reference sequence). Trimming cost V 5 bases and J 4 bases; bases outside gene matches: 7. This chain links TRBV7-9 with TRBJ1-4, with TRBD1 matching over 7 bases. The clonotype originates from a woman aged 55-70 years with acute or convalescent COVID-19. Material for sequencing was peripheral blood. Here the CDR3 reads CASSQGTADNEKLFF. CDR3 coding DNA: TGTGCCAGCAGCCAAGGGACAGCCGATAATGAAAAACTGTTTTTT.